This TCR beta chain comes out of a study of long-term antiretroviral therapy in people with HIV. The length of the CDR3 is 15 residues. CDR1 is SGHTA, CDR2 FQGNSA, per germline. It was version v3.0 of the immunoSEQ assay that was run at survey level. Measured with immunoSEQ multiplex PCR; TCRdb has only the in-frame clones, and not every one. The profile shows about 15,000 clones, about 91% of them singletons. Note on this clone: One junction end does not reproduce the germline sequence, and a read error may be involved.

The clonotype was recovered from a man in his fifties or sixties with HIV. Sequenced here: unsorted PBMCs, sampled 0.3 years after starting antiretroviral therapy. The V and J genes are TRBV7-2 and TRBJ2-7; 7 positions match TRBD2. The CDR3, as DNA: TGTGCCGGCAGCTTAAGGGTGGCGGGGGAGTACGAGCAGTACTTC. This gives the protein CAGSLRVAGEYEQYF.